A single sample gave rise to the 17 T cell receptor beta chains below, sequenced in a study of blood T cells in healthy people across ages. The authors ran a second PCR of roughly 6 to 12 cycles using a sample-barcoded 5' primer and a J-beta primer mix. MiXCR, applied by TCRdb to the 5' RACE reads, yields one record per CDR3 protein. The sample has about 570,000 distinct CDR3 sequences, 27% seen once. The source material was blood. The receptors originated from a woman aged 70-85 years in good health.

In DNA, the CDR3 is TGCAGTGCTAGGGGGCTGGGGGTAACCTACGAGCAGTACTTC. This codes for CSARGLGVTYEQYF. V and J are TRBV20-1 and TRBJ2-7, with D perhaps TRBD1 or TRBD2 (5 bases each). Per the germline V gene, CDR1 is DFQATT and CDR2 is SNEGSKA (reference sequence). CDR3 length equals 14 residues. V lost 3 bases and J lost 2, with 14 bases in between.

This clonotype showed up just a few times. This chain links TRBV7-9 with TRBJ2-5; 10 bases match TRBD1. The tail of the sequence fits TRBJ2-1 better, so the J call may be wrong. This CDR3 has 15 residues. The germline gives CDR1 SEHNR, CDR2 FQNEAQ (reference sequence). The CDR3 here is CASSNPGQGSDEQFF. The DNA for the CDR3 is TGTGCCAGCAGCAACCCGGGACAGGGGTCCGATGAGCAGTTCTTC.

This clonotype was seen more than once but under ten times. The V call is TRBV6-2 or TRBV6-3, the J call TRBJ2-3; D not certain. V lost 7 bases, J lost 4 bases, and 12 bases lay in between. The V gene's germline CDR1 is MNHEY and CDR2 SVGEGT. The CDR3 sequence is 13 residues long. CDR3 amino acids: CASISSRADTQYF. CDR3 bases: TGTGCCAGCATCTCAAGTAGGGCAGATACGCAGTATTTT.

This chain uses TRBV9 with TRBJ2-3; the match to TRBD2 covers 10 bases. CDR1 SGDLS and CDR2 YYNGEE come from the germline V gene. This CDR3 region has 17 residues. Losses at the gene ends were 4 bases for V and 4 bases for J; bases not matched to a gene: 12. DNA for the CDR3: TGTGCCAGCAGCTCCCTCGTAGCGGGGGGTATTTCAGATACGCAGTATTTT. Translated: CASSSLVAGGISDTQYF.

The chain is built from TRBV3-1 and TRBJ1-5, with 8 bases aligning to TRBD1. J lost 9 bases, V lost 0 bases, and 7 bases had no gene match. This CDR3 comprises 15 residues. CDR1 is LGHDT, CDR2 YNNKEL, per germline (reference sequence). The CDR3 nucleotides read TGTGCCAGCAGCCAAGATTACAGGGGGACGGGGCCCCAGCATTTT. As protein: CASSQDYRGTGPQHF.

The J gene is TRBJ2-1, the V gene TRBV20-1; maybe TRBD1 (6 bases). The CDR3 consists of 17 residues. V was shortened by 0 bases and J by 1 base, with 16 bases between the two germline ends. Germline V gene sequence: CDR1 DFQATT, CDR2 SNEGSKA (reference sequence). The CDR3 is CSARDIRGGPSYNEQFF. Written as DNA, the CDR3 is TGCAGTGCTAGAGATATCAGGGGCGGGCCTTCCTACAATGAGCAGTTCTTC.

This clonotype was detected a few times. The chain recombines TRBV3-1 with TRBJ2-5; D is perhaps TRBD1 or TRBD2 (5 bases each). CDR1 is LGHDT, CDR2 YNNKEL, per germline (reference sequence). This CDR3 contains 14 residues. Deletions cut 3 bases from V and 5 bases from J, with 13 bases between. DNA for the CDR3: TGTGCCAGCAGCCAGGGACCAGACGGGGAGACCCAGTACTTC. This translates into CASSQGPDGETQYF.

V gene TRBV9 combines with J gene TRBJ1-3, with unresolved D. This CDR3 region has 17 residues. Germline CDR1 SGDLS, CDR2 YYNGEE. Trimming removed 0 bases from V and 2 bases from J, with 15 bases in between. CDR3 protein: CASSVAGNPKAGNTIYF. The CDR3 DNA is TGTGCCAGCAGCGTAGCTGGGAACCCCAAGGCTGGAAACACCATATATTTT.

There are many counts of this clonotype. V gene TRBV12-3 or TRBV12-4 combines with J gene TRBJ2-5; the D is unclear. This CDR3 comprises 15 residues. With 1 base removed from V and 4 bases from J, the gap between germline ends came to 13 bases. Here the CDR3 DNA reads TGTGCCAGCAGTTTAGAATTGAGTTATGCAGAGACCCAGTACTTC. Translation: CASSLELSYAETQYF.

This clonotype showed up just a few times. V usage is TRBV19 and J usage is TRBJ1-4; the D gene is possibly TRBD1 (6 bases). Germline V gene sequence: CDR1 LNHDA, CDR2 SQIVND (reference sequence). This CDR3 is 13 amino acids long. V lost 7 bases to trimming and J lost 14 bases, with 20 bases between them. CDR3 sequence (DNA): TGTGCCAGTACGGACAGAACCTTGGATGGGCTGTTTTTT. Translated, it gives CASTDRTLDGLFF.

About this clonotype itself: This is likely a read error, given that the CDR3 carries no conserved phenylalanine or tryptophan at its end. This chain uses TRBV25-1 with TRBJ2-7; TRBD1 matches 7 bases. V lost 6 bases, J lost 0 bases, and 5 bases stayed unmatched. The CDR3 has 14 amino acids. The germline CDR1 and CDR2 sequences are MGHDK and SYGVNS. The CDR3 sequence is CASRTGTDSYEQYL. The CDR3 DNA sequence: TGTGCCAGCAGGACAGGGACCGACTCCTACGAGCAGTACCTC.

In this sample, this clonotype turned up a few times. The chain is built from TRBV1 and TRBJ1-4; the D call of TRBD1 is as the table states it, not checked on the DNA. TRBV1 has pseudogene status. There are 14 residues in the CDR3. The CDR3 is CTSVPRTREEKLFF. The CDR3 region has the DNA TGCACCAGCGTCCCCCGGACAAGGGAGGAAAAACTGTTTTTT.

This chain uses TRBV12-3 or TRBV12-4 with TRBJ1-4; a weak D match, TRBD1 (5 bases). The germline V and J ends were trimmed by 5 bases and 8 bases, with 12 bases remaining between them. The CDR3 length is 13 residues. In nucleotides, the CDR3 is TGTGCCAGCAGTACCGGGACGGGAGAAAAACTGTTTTTT. As protein: CASSTGTGEKLFF.

V gene TRBV7-8 combines with J gene TRBJ1-6; a weak D match, TRBD1 (6 bases). CDR1 is SGHVS, CDR2 FQNEAQ, per germline. The V end lost 4 bases, the J end lost 11 bases, and 18 bases lay between the germline ends. The CDR3 sequence is 15 residues long. In nucleotides, the CDR3 is TGTGCCAGCAGCTCAAACACAGGGAGTGTTCCACCCCTCCACTTT. It specifies CASSSNTGSVPPLHF.

A word on this clonotype: Compared with germline, one end of the junction differs, possibly owing to a read error. The chain combines TRBV5-6 with TRBJ2-5, with TRBD1 as a possible D gene (5 bases). The end of the DNA aligns better with TRBJ2-1, so the J call may be wrong. CDR3 length: 14 residues. Germline CDR1 and CDR2: SGHDT and YYEEEE. This CDR3 is CASSLGVSYNGQFF. CDR3 nucleotides: TGTGCCAGCAGCTTAGGGGTCTCCTACAATGGGCAGTTCTTC.

This clonotype was counted between two and nine times. The J gene is TRBJ2-7, the V gene TRBV10-3, with 7 bases that match TRBD1. Trimming took 6 bases from V and 1 from J; bases not matched to a gene: 6. The CDR3 sequence is 14 residues long. The V gene's germline CDR1 is ENHRY and CDR2 SYGVKD. The DNA of the CDR3 is TGTGCCATCAGCCTCACAGGGGATTCCTACGAGCAGTACTTC. It specifies CAISLTGDSYEQYF.

In the case of this clonotype: This clone may be a read error of a much larger clone one base away. The chain links TRBV7-2 to TRBJ2-5; D unresolved. CDR3 length: 12 residues. The germline V gene encodes CDR1 SGHTA and CDR2 FQGNSA. As DNA, the CDR3 is TGTGCCAGCAGCTTAGGTGTTGAGACCCAGCACTTC. It is translated as CASSLGVETQHF.